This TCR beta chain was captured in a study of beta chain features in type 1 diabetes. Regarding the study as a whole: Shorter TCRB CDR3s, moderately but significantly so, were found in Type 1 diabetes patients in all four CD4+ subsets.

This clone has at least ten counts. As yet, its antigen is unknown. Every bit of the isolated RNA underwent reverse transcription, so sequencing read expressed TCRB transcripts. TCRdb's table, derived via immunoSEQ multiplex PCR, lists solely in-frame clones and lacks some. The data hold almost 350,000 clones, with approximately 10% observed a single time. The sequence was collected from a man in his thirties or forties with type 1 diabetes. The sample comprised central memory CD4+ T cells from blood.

The CDR3 spells CASRIDRGRGNQPQHF. The CDR3, as DNA: TGTGCCAGCAGGATCGACAGGGGAAGAGGCAATCAGCCCCAGCATTTT. V usage is TRBV2 and J usage is TRBJ1-5, with 8 bases matching TRBD1. The CDR3 sequence is 16 residues long. The V gene end was trimmed by 6 bases and the J gene end by 2 bases; junction bases not matched to a gene: 9. CDR1 and CDR2 (germline): SNHLY, FYNNEI.